These 4 T cell receptor beta chains came from one sample sequenced in a study of cytomegalovirus exposure and HLA in healthy donors (dated by TCRdb to 2015 to 2018). Libraries were made using the immunoSEQ multiplex PCR assay. A mixture of 60 forward primers for TCR Vbeta segments and 13 reverse primers for TCR Jbeta segments was used in the multiplex PCR. The clones in this table, taken by TCRdb from immuneACCESS, are in-frame only. Not every clone is retained; where verified, under half of the shortfall comes from an unresolved V gene, and the cause of the rest is unknown. The sample contains under 130,000 clones, about 70% of them found a single time. Approximately 3% of the sample lies in the top ten. Sequencing input: PBMCs. All receptors come from a man aged 25-45 years in good health and CMV-seronegative.

V gene TRBV7-9 combines with J gene TRBJ2-7; 8 bases are shared with TRBD1. This CDR3 is 16 amino acids long. The V gene end was trimmed by 3 bases and the J gene end by 0 bases; junction bases not matched to a gene: 7. Germline CDR1 is SEHNR and CDR2 is FQNEAQ (reference sequence). The CDR3: CASSFGPGGNSYEQYF. The DNA for the CDR3 is TGTGCCAGCAGCTTTGGGCCAGGGGGCAACTCCTACGAGCAGTACTTC.

CDR3 DNA: TGTGCCAGCAGCAGGGCTGCGGCAATCTCCTACAATGAGCAGTTCTTC. Translation gives CASSRAAAISYNEQFF. The V gene is TRBV6-4, the J gene TRBJ2-1; maybe TRBD1 (5 bases). The CDR3 contains 16 residues. CDR1 and CDR2 from the germline V gene are MRHNA and SNTAGT. V was trimmed by 6 bases and J by 0 bases, leaving 15 bases between them.

The chain couples TRBV7-9 to TRBJ2-5, with 11 bases that match TRBD2. Germline CDR1 is SEHNR and CDR2 is FQNEAQ (reference sequence). J gave up 5 bases and V 6 bases, and 8 bases lay outside the gene matches. This CDR3 comprises 15 residues. In nucleotides, the CDR3 is TGTGCCAGCAGATTCCGTAGCGGGGGGGCGGAGACCCAGTACTTC. Translating gives CASRFRSGGAETQYF.

This chain links TRBV5-1 with TRBJ2-2; 7 positions match TRBD1. The CDR3 is 15 residues long. Trimming at V came to 4 bases and at J to 2 bases, leaving 5 bases not matched to a gene. Germline CDR1 and CDR2: SGHRS and YFSETQ. Here the CDR3 DNA reads TGCGCCAGCAGCCCAAGACAGGGCAACACCGGGGAGCTGTTTTTT. It translates to CASSPRQGNTGELFF.